The clone carrying this TCR beta chain has at least ten counts. Its target is unknown. This record belongs to a study of HIV-infected children after antiretroviral therapy interruption. Whole-study results and caveats: Shared-triplet CDR3 clusters increased after treatment interruption in a few patients, significant only when one outlier was excluded. Naive CD4+ sequences overlapped less between time points once interruption began.

A 3' RACE protocol on RNA, with unique molecular identifiers, produced the TCR library. TCRdb reanalysed the 3' RACE reads using MiXCR and keeps one entry per CDR3 protein. The repertoire holds some 7,300 distinct CDR3 sequences, with 15% to 20% as singletons. Germline-derived CDR1 and CDR2 are SNHLY and FYNNEI. The CDR3 length is 17 residues. The J segment lost 7 bases and the V segment lost 7 bases, leaving 16 bases of the junction unmatched. Treatment here: PENTA 11 planned treatment interruption arm or continuous ART arm. At least 24 weeks of at least three-drug ART, in children 2 to 15 years. The receptor was isolated from a pool of human donors with HIV. The sequencing here drew on CD45RO+ CD8+ T cells from PBMCs, pooled from several time points, taken from a donor given antiretroviral therapy, either interrupted or continuous. The subset: memory CD8+ CD45RO+ CD45RA- T cells. The chain couples TRBV2 to TRBJ1-4, with 9 bases aligning to TRBD1. The CDR3 region is CASNAGTGPSTGEKLFF. The CDR3 DNA follows: TGTGCCAGCAACGCCGGGACAGGGCCGTCAACCGGTGAAAAACTGTTTTTT.